This T cell receptor beta chain derives from a study of blood T cell repertoires in COVID-19. For the study at large: Donors in the United States, Italy and Spain gave samples during acute or convalescent COVID-19.

Germline assignment: CDR1 PRHDT and CDR2 FYEKMQ (reference sequence). The CDR3 is made up of 14 amino acids. With V trimmed by 8 bases and J by 4 bases, 10 bases remained unmatched. Participants were aged about 18 to 90 years, lived in about two dozen US areas, and enrolled virtually. Per the original methods: Amplification from reference gene primers served as the basis for estimated nucleated cell counts. The method was immunoSEQ multiplex PCR; TCRdb's version includes in-frame clones alone and lacks a portion of them. V, J and clone size derive from that table, while D and trimming were established from the DNA sequence. The repertoire holds about 200,000 clones, with 75% to 85% as singletons.

What was sequenced was PBMCs or T cells enriched from blood (not recorded which). The source is a woman in her 40s with acute COVID-19. This rearrangement joins TRBV13 to TRBJ2-5; 7 bases match TRBD2. The CDR3 DNA reads TGTGCCAGCGGTCTCGGGGGGAGCGCAGAGACCCAGTACTTC. Translation gives CASGLGGSAETQYF.